This T cell receptor beta chain was sequenced for a study of blood T cell repertoires in COVID-19. In the study overall: PBMCs, B-cell-depleted T cells, or T cells provided the cDNA or gDNA that made up the material.

Cohort 3 donors counted as recovered after two negative PCRs, clearance, or resolved symptoms. Using immunoSEQ multiplex PCR, the repertoire was profiled, and TCRdb retains in-frame clones only, with some absent. The sample lists roughly 150,000 clones, about 80% occurring once. The V end lost 1 base, the J end lost 1 base, and 16 bases lay between the germline ends. Germline assignment: CDR1 MNHEY and CDR2 SMNVEV (reference sequence). This CDR3 is built from 18 residues. This rearrangement joins TRBV27 to TRBJ1-4; D remains unclear. The sequencing input was PBMCs or T cells enriched from blood (not recorded which). The clonotype originates from a woman aged 55-69 years who had recovered from COVID-19. The CDR3 here is CASSLYPPRELTNEKLFF. DNA of the CDR3: TGTGCCAGCAGTTTATATCCCCCGAGGGAGCTAACTAATGAAAAACTGTTTTTT. The full variable domain, rest sourced from reference TRBV27 and TRBJ1-4, is EAQVTQNPRYLITVTGKKLTVTCSQNMNHEYMSWYRQDPGLGLRQIYYSMNVEVTDKGDVPEGYKVSRKEKRNFPLILESPSPNQTSLYFCASSLYPPRELTNEKLFFGSGTQLSVL.